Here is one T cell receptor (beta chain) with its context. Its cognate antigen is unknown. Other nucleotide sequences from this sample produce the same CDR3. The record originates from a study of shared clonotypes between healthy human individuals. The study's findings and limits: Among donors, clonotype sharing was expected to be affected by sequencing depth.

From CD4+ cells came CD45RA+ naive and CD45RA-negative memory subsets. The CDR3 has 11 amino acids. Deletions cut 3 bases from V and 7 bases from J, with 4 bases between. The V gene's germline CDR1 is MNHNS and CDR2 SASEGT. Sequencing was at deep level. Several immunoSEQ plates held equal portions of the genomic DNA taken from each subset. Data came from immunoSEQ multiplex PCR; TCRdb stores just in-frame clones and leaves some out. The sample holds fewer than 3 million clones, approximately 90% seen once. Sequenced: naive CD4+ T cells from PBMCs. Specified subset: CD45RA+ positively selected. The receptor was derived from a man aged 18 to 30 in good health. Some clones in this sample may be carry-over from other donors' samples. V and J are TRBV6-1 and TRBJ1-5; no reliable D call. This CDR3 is CASSDGQPQHF. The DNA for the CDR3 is TGTGCCAGCAGTGATGGGCAGCCCCAGCATTTT.